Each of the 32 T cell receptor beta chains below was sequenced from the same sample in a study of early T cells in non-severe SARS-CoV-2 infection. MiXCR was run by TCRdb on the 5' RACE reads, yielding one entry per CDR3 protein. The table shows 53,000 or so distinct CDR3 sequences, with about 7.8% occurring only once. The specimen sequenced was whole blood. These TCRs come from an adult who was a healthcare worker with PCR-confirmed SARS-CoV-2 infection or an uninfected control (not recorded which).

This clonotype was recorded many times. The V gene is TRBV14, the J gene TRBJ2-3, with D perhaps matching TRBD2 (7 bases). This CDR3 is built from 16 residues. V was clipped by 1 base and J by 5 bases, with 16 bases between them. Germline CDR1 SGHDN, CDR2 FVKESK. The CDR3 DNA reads TGTGCCAGCAGCCAAGTTCGCGGGGGCTTGGGAGATACGCAGTATTTT. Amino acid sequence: CASSQVRGGLGDTQYF.

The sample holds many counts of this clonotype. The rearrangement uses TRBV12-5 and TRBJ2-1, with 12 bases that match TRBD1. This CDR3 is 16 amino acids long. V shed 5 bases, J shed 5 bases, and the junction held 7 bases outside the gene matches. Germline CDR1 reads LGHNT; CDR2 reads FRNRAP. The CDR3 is CASGLGTGGFDNEQFF. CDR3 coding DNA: TGTGCTAGTGGTCTCGGGACAGGGGGCTTCGACAATGAGCAGTTCTTC.

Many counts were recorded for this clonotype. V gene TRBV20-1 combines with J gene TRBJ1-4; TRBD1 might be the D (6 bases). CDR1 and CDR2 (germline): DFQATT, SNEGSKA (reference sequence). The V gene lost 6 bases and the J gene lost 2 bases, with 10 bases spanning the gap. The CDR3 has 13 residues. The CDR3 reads CSAYRDTNEKLFF. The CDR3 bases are TGCAGTGCCTACAGGGACACTAATGAAAAACTGTTTTTT.

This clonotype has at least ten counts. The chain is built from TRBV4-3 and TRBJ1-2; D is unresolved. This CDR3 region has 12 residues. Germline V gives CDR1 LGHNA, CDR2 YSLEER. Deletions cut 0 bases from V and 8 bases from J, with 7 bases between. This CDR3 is CASSQDWTGYTF. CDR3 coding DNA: TGCGCCAGCAGCCAAGACTGGACCGGCTACACCTTC.

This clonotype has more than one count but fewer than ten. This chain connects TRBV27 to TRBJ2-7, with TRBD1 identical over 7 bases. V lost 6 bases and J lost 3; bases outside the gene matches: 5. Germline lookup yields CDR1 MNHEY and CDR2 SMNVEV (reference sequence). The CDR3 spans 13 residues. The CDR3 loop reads CASSEGQDYEQYF. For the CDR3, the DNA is TGTGCCAGCAGCGAAGGACAGGACTACGAGCAGTACTTC.

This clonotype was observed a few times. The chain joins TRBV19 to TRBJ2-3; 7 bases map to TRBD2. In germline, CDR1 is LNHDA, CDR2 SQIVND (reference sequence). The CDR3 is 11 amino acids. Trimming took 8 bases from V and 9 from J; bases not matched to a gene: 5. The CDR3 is CASLEAGTQYF. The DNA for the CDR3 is TGTGCCAGTCTTGAAGCGGGGACGCAGTATTTT.

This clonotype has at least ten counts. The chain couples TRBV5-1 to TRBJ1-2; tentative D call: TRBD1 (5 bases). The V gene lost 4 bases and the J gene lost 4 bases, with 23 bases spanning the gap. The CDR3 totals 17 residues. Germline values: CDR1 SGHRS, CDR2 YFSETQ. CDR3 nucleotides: TGCGCCAGCAGCAACCAGGGATATCTAAGATCGGGCTATGGCTACACCTTC. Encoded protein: CASSNQGYLRSGYGYTF.

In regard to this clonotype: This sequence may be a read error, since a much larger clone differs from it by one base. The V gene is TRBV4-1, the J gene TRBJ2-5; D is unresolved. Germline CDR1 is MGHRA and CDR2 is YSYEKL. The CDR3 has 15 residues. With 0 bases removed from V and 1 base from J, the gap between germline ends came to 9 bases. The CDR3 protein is CASSQDITLQETQYF. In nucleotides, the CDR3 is TGCGCCAGCAGCCAAGATATCACACTCCAAGAGACCCAGTACTTC.

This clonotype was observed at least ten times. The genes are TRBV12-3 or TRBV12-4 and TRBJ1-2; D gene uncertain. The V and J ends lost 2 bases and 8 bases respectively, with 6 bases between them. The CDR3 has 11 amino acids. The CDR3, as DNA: TGTGCCAGCAGTTTATTTTGGGGCTACACCTTC. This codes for CASSLFWGYTF.

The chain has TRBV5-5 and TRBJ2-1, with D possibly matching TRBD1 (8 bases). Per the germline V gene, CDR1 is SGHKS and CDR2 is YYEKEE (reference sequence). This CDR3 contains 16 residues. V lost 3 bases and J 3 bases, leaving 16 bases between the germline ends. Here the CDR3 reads CASSYLQGGDYNEQFF. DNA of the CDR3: TGTGCCAGCAGCTACCTACAGGGGGGGGACTACAATGAGCAGTTCTTC.

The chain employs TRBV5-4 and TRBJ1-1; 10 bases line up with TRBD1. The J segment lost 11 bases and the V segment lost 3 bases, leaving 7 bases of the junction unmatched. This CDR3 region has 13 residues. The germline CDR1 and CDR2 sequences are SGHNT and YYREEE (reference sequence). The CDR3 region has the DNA TGTGCCAGCAGCTCCGGACAGGGGGTGGATGCTTTCTTT. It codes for CASSSGQGVDAFF.

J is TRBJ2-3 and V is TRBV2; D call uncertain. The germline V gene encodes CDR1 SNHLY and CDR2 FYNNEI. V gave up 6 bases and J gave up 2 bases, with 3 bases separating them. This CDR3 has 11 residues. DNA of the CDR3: TGTGCCAGCAGGTACACAGATACGCAGTATTTT. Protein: CASRYTDTQYF.

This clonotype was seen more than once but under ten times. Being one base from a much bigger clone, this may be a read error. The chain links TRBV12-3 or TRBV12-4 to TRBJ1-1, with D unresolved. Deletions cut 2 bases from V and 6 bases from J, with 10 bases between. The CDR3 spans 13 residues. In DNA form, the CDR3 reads TGTGCCAGCAGTTTAATAGAAAACGCTGAAGCTTTCTTT. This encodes CASSLIENAEAFF.

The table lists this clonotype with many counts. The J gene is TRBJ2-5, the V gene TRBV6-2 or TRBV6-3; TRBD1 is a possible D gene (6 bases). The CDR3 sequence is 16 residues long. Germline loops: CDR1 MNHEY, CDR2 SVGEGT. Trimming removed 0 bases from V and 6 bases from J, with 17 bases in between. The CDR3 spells CASSYSGQRTWQTQYF. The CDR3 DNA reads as TGTGCCAGCAGTTACTCGGGACAAAGGACCTGGCAGACCCAGTACTTC.

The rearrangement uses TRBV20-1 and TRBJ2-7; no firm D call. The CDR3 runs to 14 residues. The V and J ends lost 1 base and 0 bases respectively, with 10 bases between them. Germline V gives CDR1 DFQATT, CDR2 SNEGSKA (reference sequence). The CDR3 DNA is TGCAGTGCTAGAGGAAAGGCGGCCTCCTACGAGCAGTACTTC. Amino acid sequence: CSARGKAASYEQYF.

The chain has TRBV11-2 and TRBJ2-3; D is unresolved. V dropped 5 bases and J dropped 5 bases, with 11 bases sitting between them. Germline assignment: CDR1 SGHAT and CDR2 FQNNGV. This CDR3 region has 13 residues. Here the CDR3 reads CASSQFRGDTQYF. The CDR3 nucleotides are TGTGCCAGCAGCCAATTTCGAGGAGATACGCAGTATTTT. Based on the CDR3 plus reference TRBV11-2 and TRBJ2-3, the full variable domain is EAGVAQSPRYKIIEKRQSVAFWCNPISGHATLYWYQQILGQGPKLLIQFQNNGVVDDSQLPKDRFSAERLKGVDSTLKIQPAKLEDSAVYLCASSQFRGDTQYFGPGTRLTVL.

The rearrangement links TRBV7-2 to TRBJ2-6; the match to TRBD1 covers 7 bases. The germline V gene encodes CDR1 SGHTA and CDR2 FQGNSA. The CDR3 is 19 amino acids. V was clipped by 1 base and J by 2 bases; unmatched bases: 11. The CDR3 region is CASSLDLRQGLTGANVLTF. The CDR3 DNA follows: TGTGCCAGCAGCTTAGACCTGAGACAGGGATTAACTGGGGCCAACGTCCTGACTTTC.

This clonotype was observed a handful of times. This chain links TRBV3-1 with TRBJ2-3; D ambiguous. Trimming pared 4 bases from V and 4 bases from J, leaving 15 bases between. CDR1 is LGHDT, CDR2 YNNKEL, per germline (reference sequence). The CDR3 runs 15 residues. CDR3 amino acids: CASSLQGLAPDTQYF. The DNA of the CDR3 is TGTGCCAGCAGCCTCCAAGGGTTGGCCCCAGATACGCAGTATTTT.

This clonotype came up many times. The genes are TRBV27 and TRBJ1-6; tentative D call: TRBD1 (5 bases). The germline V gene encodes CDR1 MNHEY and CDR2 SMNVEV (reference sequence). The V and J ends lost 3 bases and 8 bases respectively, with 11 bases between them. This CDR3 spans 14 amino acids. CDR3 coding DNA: TGTGCCAGCAGTTTCAGGGTTGTGGATTCACCCCTCCACTTT. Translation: CASSFRVVDSPLHF.

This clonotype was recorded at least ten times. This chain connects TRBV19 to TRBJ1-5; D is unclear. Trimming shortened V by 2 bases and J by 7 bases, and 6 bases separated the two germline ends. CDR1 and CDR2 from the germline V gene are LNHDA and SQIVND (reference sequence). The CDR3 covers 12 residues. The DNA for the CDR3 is TGTGCCAGTAGTATATCCGGGCAGCCCCAGCATTTT. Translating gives CASSISGQPQHF.

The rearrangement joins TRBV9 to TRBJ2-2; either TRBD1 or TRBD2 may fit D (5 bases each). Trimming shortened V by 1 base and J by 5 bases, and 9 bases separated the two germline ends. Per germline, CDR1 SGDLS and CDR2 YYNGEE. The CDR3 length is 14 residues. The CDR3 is CASSVRGRTGELFF. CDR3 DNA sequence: TGTGCCAGCAGCGTAAGGGGACGAACCGGGGAGCTGTTTTTT.

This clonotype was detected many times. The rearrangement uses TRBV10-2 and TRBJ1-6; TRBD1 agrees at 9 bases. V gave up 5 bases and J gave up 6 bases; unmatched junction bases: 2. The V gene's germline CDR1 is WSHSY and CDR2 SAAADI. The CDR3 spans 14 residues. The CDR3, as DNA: TGCGCCAGCAGTCCGGGACAGGGTAATTCACCCCTCCACTTT. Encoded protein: CASSPGQGNSPLHF.

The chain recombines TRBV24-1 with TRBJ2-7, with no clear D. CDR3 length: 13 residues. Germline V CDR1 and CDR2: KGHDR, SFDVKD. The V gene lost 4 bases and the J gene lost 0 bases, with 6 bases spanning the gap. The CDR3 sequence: CATSEAASYEQYF. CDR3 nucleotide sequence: TGTGCCACCAGTGAGGCGGCCTCCTACGAGCAGTACTTC.

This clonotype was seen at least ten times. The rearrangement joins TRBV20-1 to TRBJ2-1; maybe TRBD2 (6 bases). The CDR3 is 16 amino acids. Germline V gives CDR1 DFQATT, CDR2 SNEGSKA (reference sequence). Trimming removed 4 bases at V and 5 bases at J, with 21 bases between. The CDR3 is CSANAVSLAHNNEQFF. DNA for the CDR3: TGCAGTGCTAATGCAGTTAGTCTAGCGCATAACAATGAGCAGTTCTTC.

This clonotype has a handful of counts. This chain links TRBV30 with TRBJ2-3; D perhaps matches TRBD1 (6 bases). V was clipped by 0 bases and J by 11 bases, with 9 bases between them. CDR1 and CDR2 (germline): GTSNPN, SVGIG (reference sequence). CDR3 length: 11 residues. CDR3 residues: CAWSVQDRQYF. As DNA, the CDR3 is TGTGCCTGGAGTGTACAGGACAGGCAGTATTTT.

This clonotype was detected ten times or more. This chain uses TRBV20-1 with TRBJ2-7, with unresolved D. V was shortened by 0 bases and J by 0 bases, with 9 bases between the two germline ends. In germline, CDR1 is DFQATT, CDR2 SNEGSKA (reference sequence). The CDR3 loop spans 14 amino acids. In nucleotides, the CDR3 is TGCAGTGCTAGAGATATCACGTACTCCTACGAGCAGTACTTC. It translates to CSARDITYSYEQYF.

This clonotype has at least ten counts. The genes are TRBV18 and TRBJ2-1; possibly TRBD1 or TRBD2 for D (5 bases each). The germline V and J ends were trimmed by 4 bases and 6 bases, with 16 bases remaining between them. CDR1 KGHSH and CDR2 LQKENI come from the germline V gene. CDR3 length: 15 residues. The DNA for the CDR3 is TGTGCCAGCTCACGAACGGGGCAAAATTCCAATGAGCAGTTCTTC. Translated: CASSRTGQNSNEQFF.

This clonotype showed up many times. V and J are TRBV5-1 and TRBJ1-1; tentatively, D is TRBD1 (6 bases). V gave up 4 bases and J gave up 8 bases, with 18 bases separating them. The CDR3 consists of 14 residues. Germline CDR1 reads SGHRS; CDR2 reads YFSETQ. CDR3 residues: CASSRRSDSQEAFF. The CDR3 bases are TGCGCCAGCAGCCGACGTTCGGACAGTCAAGAAGCTTTCTTT.

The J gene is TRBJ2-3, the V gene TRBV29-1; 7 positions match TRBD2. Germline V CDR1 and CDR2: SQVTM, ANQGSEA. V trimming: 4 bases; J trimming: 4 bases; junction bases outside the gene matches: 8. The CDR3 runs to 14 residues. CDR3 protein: CSVVPAGSPDTQYF. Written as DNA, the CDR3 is TGCAGCGTTGTTCCAGCGGGGTCGCCAGATACGCAGTATTTT.

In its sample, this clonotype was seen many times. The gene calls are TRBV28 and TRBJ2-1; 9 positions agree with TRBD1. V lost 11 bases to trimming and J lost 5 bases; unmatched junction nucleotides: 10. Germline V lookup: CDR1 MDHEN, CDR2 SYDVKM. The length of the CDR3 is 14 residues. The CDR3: CAVFVGQGNNEQFF. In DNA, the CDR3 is TGTGCCGTCTTCGTCGGACAGGGGAACAATGAGCAGTTCTTC.

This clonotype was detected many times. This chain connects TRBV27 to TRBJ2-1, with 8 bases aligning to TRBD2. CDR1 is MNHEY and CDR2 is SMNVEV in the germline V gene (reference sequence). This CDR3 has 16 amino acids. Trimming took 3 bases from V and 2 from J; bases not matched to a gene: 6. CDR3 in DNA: TGTGCCAGCAGTTTCCTTACGCGGGGGGCCTACAATGAGCAGTTCTTC. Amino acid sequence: CASSFLTRGAYNEQFF.

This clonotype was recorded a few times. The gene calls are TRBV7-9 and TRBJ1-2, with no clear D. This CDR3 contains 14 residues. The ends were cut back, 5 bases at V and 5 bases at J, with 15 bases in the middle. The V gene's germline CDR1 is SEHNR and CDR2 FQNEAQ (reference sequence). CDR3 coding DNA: TGTGCCAGCAGCCCCCCGGACGGAGTTTATGGCTACACCTTC. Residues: CASSPPDGVYGYTF. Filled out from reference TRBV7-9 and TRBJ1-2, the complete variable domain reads DTGVSQNPRHKITKRGQNVTFRCDPISEHNRLYWYRQTLGQGPEFLTYFQNEAQLEKSRLLSDRFSAERPKGSFSTLEIQRTEQGDSAMYLCASSPPDGVYGYTFGSGTRLTVV.